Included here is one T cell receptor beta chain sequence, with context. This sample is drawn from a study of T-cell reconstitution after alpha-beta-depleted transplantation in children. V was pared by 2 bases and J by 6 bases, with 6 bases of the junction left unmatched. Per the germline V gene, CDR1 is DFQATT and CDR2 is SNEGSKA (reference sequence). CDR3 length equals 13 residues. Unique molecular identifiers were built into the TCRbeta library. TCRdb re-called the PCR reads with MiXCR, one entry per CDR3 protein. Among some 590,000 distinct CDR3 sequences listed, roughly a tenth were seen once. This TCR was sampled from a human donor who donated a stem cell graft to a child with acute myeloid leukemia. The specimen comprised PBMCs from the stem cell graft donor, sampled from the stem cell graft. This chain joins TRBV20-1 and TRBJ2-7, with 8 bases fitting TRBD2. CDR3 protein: CSARPRTSREQYF. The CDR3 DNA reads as TGCAGTGCTAGACCCAGGACTAGCCGCGAGCAGTACTTC.